The source of this T cell receptor (beta chain) is a study of cytomegalovirus exposure and HLA in healthy donors. Turning to the study itself: It was reported in a later analysis that the approximately 120 validation repertoires used the same platform as the 666 first-cohort repertoires. Whole-study findings and limits: In vitro checks showed that a few CMV-associated chains really do target CMV antigens. In the 120 validation repertoires, approximately 94% of cluster scores exceeded 0, per a later analysis.

Produced via immunoSEQ multiplex PCR; TCRdb's table is partial and in-frame only. The table shows approximately 98,000 clones, with approximately 94% occurring only once. CDR3 length equals 14 residues. J lost 8 bases, V lost 8 bases, and 13 bases had no gene match. Germline assignment: CDR1 SQVTM and CDR2 ANQGSEA. Comments on this clone: Antigen: not known.

The sequencing input was PBMCs. The V gene is TRBV29-1, the J gene TRBJ2-1; 9 bases map to TRBD2. This receptor was identified in a woman between 18 and 30 years old in good health and CMV-seronegative. This chain's CDR3 is CSTTRGGKRDEQFF. In nucleotides, the CDR3 is TGCAGCACGACGCGGGGGGGCAAGAGAGATGAGCAGTTCTTC.